One sample yielded the 17 T cell receptor beta chains listed below, sequenced in a study of T cell repertoires in cytomegalovirus infection. One entry per CDR3 protein results from TCRdb running MiXCR on the reads. This sample has approximately 180,000 distinct CDR3 sequences, with about 20% found just once. The sample comprised PBMCs. Source of these receptors: a human donor in good health (CMV status not recorded). Some clones in this sample may be carry-over from other donors' samples.

About this clonotype: A junction boundary mismatches the germline segment, possibly from a read error. This rearrangement joins TRBV12-3 or TRBV12-4 to TRBJ1-1; no clear D gene. The CDR3 covers 14 residues. CDR3 coding DNA: TGTGCCATCAGTAAGGACCGAACCCACACTGAAGCTTTCTTT. Protein product: CAISKDRTHTEAFF.

This clonotype was counted many times. The rearrangement links TRBV12-3 or TRBV12-4 to TRBJ2-2; possible D gene TRBD2, 5 bases. CDR3 length: 14 amino acids. The ends were cut back, 2 bases at V and 5 bases at J, with 9 bases in the middle. The CDR3 nucleotides read TGTGCCAGCAGTTTAATTGCGGGTACCGGGGAGCTGTTTTTT. Its translation is CASSLIAGTGELFF.

V usage is TRBV7-9 and J usage is TRBJ1-1; D may be TRBD1 (5 bases). V lost 5 bases and J 2 bases, leaving 18 bases between the germline ends. Germline loops: CDR1 SEHNR, CDR2 FQNEAQ (reference sequence). CDR3 length: 16 residues. In DNA form, the CDR3 reads TGTGCCAGCAGCGGAGGACACAACCTCGTTAACACTGAAGCTTTCTTT. The encoded protein is CASSGGHNLVNTEAFF.

The chain joins TRBV7-6 to TRBJ2-7; 13 bases are shared with TRBD2. The CDR3 has 16 amino acids. CDR1 is SGHVS and CDR2 is FNYEAQ in the germline V gene. V trimming: 5 bases; J trimming: 4 bases; junction bases outside the gene matches: 8. The DNA for the CDR3 is TGTGCCAGCAGCCCTCGGACTAGCGGGAGTCGTTACGAGCAGTACTTC. Amino acids: CASSPRTSGSRYEQYF.

This clonotype was seen repeatedly, ten times or more. The V and J genes are TRBV7-8 and TRBJ1-3; no definite D call. This CDR3 has 11 residues. Per germline, CDR1 SGHVS and CDR2 FQNEAQ. Trimming took 3 bases from V and 4 from J, leaving 1 base between them. The CDR3 here is CASSFGNTIYF. CDR3 coding DNA: TGTGCCAGCAGCTTCGGAAACACCATATATTTT. Looking up the rest from reference TRBV7-8 and TRBJ1-3 gives the full variable domain: GAGVSQSPRYKVAKRGQDVALRCDPISGHVSLFWYQQALGQGPEFLTYFQNEAQLDKSGLPSDRFFAERPEGSVSTLKIQRTQQEDSAVYLCASSFGNTIYFGEGSWLTVV.

The chain carries TRBV12-3 or TRBV12-4 and TRBJ1-6, with TRBD1 matching 11 bases. V was pared by 6 bases and J by 10 bases, with 5 bases of the junction left unmatched. The CDR3 length is 14 residues. CDR3 sequence reads: CASSLGQGASPLHF. CDR3 nucleotides: TGTGCCAGCAGCCTCGGACAGGGGGCATCACCCCTCCACTTT.

This clonotype was observed many times. V usage is TRBV29-1 and J usage is TRBJ2-1; possible D gene TRBD1, 6 bases. This CDR3 comprises 12 residues. Trimming left V 5 bases short and J 8 bases short, with 13 bases between. Per germline, CDR1 SQVTM and CDR2 ANQGSEA. DNA for the CDR3: TGCAGCGTTTCCTCCAGGGGCGATGAGCAGTTCTTC. It encodes CSVSSRGDEQFF.

The rearrangement links TRBV11-2 to TRBJ2-5; 9 nucleotides align to TRBD2. V lost 3 bases to trimming and J lost 4 bases; unmatched junction nucleotides: 0. Germline CDR1 and CDR2: SGHAT and FQNNGV. The length of the CDR3 is 13 residues. The CDR3 here is CASSFSGGETQYF. In nucleotides, the CDR3 is TGTGCCAGCAGCTTTAGCGGGGGAGAGACCCAGTACTTC. Drawing the rest from reference TRBV11-2 and TRBJ2-5, the complete variable domain is EAGVAQSPRYKIIEKRQSVAFWCNPISGHATLYWYQQILGQGPKLLIQFQNNGVVDDSQLPKDRFSAERLKGVDSTLKIQPAKLEDSAVYLCASSFSGGETQYFGPGTRLLVL.

The J gene is TRBJ1-5, the V gene TRBV6-1; 8 bases line up with TRBD1. The CDR3 consists of 16 residues. J lost 8 bases, V lost 6 bases, and 15 bases had no gene match. Germline CDR1 reads MNHNS; CDR2 reads SASEGT. CDR3 in DNA: TGTGCCAGCAGCACGCGACAGGGGTGGTCCTGGGAGCCCCAGCATTTT. Protein: CASSTRQGWSWEPQHF.

The chain uses TRBV7-2 and TRBJ1-1; 7 bases agree with TRBD1. CDR3 length: 13 residues. V trimming: 5 bases; J trimming: 7 bases; junction bases outside the gene matches: 7. CDR1 and CDR2 from the germline V gene are SGHTA and FQGNSA. The CDR3 here is CASSGRQGLEAFF. DNA for the CDR3: TGTGCCAGCAGCGGAAGACAGGGCCTTGAAGCTTTCTTT.

A few counts support this clonotype. The V call is TRBV7-2, the J call TRBJ2-3; D perhaps matches TRBD2 (6 bases). V was trimmed by 7 bases and J by 7 bases, leaving 24 bases between them. Germline-derived CDR1 and CDR2 are SGHTA and FQGNSA. There are 16 residues in the CDR3. Written as DNA, the CDR3 is TGTGCCAGCACCCCCCGGGTCGGGAGTGGGGTTTATACGCAGTATTTT. Its translation: CASTPRVGSGVYTQYF.

This clonotype turned up a few times. V gene TRBV20-1 combines with J gene TRBJ2-7; TRBD1 might be the D (6 bases). This CDR3 spans 12 amino acids. Trimming shortened V by 8 bases and J by 5 bases, and 16 bases separated the two germline ends. CDR1 is DFQATT, CDR2 SNEGSKA, per germline (reference sequence). CDR3 loop: CSSTNRVHEQYF. Written as DNA, the CDR3 is TGCAGTTCTACTAACAGGGTCCACGAGCAGTACTTC.

This clonotype has only one observation. V is TRBV6-6 and J is TRBJ2-3, with 13 positions matching TRBD2. The CDR3 contains 17 residues. V gave up 2 bases and J gave up 0 bases; unmatched junction bases: 2. Germline V gene sequence: CDR1 MNHNY, CDR2 SVGAGI (reference sequence). The CDR3 nucleotides are TGTGCCAGCAGTTACGGGACTAGCGGGACTAGCACAGATACGCAGTATTTT. This gives the protein CASSYGTSGTSTDTQYF.

This sequence joins TRBV4-3 and TRBJ1-2, with D tentatively TRBD1 (5 bases). Trimming left V 0 bases short and J 4 bases short, with 18 bases between. In germline, CDR1 is LGHNA, CDR2 YSLEER. The CDR3 runs 17 residues. Here the CDR3 reads CASSQEPPGTLRYGYTF. The CDR3 bases are TGCGCCAGCAGCCAAGAGCCACCCGGGACTTTGCGCTATGGCTACACCTTC.

This clonotype was counted ten times or more. The CDR3 is CASSPRTGLNTEAFF. CDR3 nucleotides: TGTGCCAGCAGCCCACGGACAGGATTGAACACTGAAGCTTTCTTT. The rearrangement links TRBV11-3 to TRBJ1-1, with TRBD1 matching 7 bases. After removal of 5 bases from V and 0 bases from J, the junction contained 6 bases not matched to a gene. Germline loops: CDR1 SGHNT, CDR2 YENEEA. This CDR3 is 15 amino acids long.

This clonotype came up a few times. The V and J genes are TRBV5-1 and TRBJ2-2; no clear D gene. The germline CDR1 and CDR2 sequences are SGHRS and YFSETQ. This CDR3 region has 13 residues. Deletions cut 4 bases from V and 4 bases from J, with 8 bases between. CDR3 nucleotides: TGCGCCAGCAGCCTTCCTGGCACCGGGGAGCTGTTTTTT. It encodes CASSLPGTGELFF.

The table lists this clonotype with a few counts. This rearrangement joins TRBV7-9 to TRBJ2-1; D is perhaps TRBD1 (5 bases). This CDR3 contains 14 residues. Germline CDR1 and CDR2: SEHNR and FQNEAQ (reference sequence). The V gene lost 4 bases and the J gene lost 6 bases, with 13 bases spanning the gap. The CDR3, as DNA: TGTGCCAGCAGCTCCGAATGGGGCGCCAATGAGCAGTTCTTC. Protein: CASSSEWGANEQFF. The variable domain in full, completed from reference TRBV7-9 and TRBJ2-1, reads DTGVSQNPRHKITKRGQNVTFRCDPISEHNRLYWYRQTLGQGPEFLTYFQNEAQLEKSRLLSDRFSAERPKGSFSTLEIQRTEQGDSAMYLCASSSEWGANEQFFGPGTRLTVL.